This T cell receptor (beta chain) was found in a study of T cells in Graves' hyperthyroidism and ophthalmopathy. RNA transcripts gave rise to amplified TCR beta CDR3 regions. The TCR CDR3 first-round RT-PCR relied on the HTBI primer set. TCRdb recomputed calls from the multiplex PCR reads with MiXCR, one row per CDR3 protein. The data contain some 720,000 distinct CDR3 sequences, around 15% of them singletons. Trimming left V 4 bases short and J 5 bases short, with 9 bases between. The CDR3 is made up of 12 amino acids. Germline V lookup: CDR1 MDHEN, CDR2 SYDVKM. There are many counts of this clonotype. Its cognate antigen is unknown. Findings and caveats of the study: Most thyroid clonotypes expanded above 0.001 appeared in blood too.

If no ophthalmopathy progression occurred within 18 months, Graves' hyperthyroidism was stable. The clonotype originates from a man younger than 35 with Graves' hyperthyroidism. The V gene is TRBV28, the J gene TRBJ2-7; perhaps D is TRBD1 or TRBD2 (6 bases each). The specimen sequenced was blood. Here the CDR3 DNA reads TGTGCCAGCAGTTGGGGGGCTGACGAGCAGTACTTC. This encodes CASSWGADEQYF.